The 10 T cell receptor beta chains given below trace back to one sample, sequenced in a study of T cell responses to AZD1222 COVID-19 vaccine. The data were produced by immunoSEQ multiplex PCR, yet TCRdb's version contains in-frame clones alone and is incomplete. This table lists under 150,000 clones. Input material: peripheral blood. All receptors derive from an adult in good health.

The V and J genes are TRBV12-3 or TRBV12-4 and TRBJ1-2; D is unclear. The ends were cut back, 2 bases at V and 6 bases at J, with 10 bases in the middle. This CDR3 contains 13 residues. The CDR3: CASSLRQIDGYTF. CDR3 sequence (DNA): TGTGCCAGCAGTTTAAGGCAGATTGATGGCTACACCTTC.

The V gene is TRBV5-6, the J gene TRBJ2-2; TRBD1 or TRBD2 may be the D gene (6 bases each). This CDR3 comprises 16 residues. CDR1 and CDR2 from the germline V gene are SGHDT and YYEEEE. Between the trimmed V and J ends, which lost 4 bases and 5 bases, there was a span of 18 bases. The CDR3 loop reads CASSAGGGRGTGELFF. In DNA, the CDR3 is TGTGCCAGCAGCGCCGGAGGGGGACGCGGGACCGGGGAGCTGTTTTTT.

The CDR3 DNA reads as TGTGCCAGCAGCCCCAGCCTAGCGGCCAGAGATACGCAGTATTTT. Its translation: CASSPSLAARDTQYF. The chain combines TRBV5-4 with TRBJ2-3; TRBD2 matches at 7 bases. Germline V CDR1 and CDR2: SGHNT, YYREEE (reference sequence). The CDR3 is 15 amino acids. V trimming: 4 bases; J trimming: 5 bases; junction bases outside the gene matches: 10.

The chain links TRBV5-1 to TRBJ2-5, with D perhaps matching TRBD1 (5 bases). From germline, CDR1 is SGHRS and CDR2 YFSETQ. V gave up 0 bases and J gave up 1 base, with 13 bases separating them. The CDR3 loop spans 16 amino acids. CDR3 bases: TGCGCCAGCAGCTTGGCCTCATATACAGGCCAAGAGACCCAGTACTTC. It translates to CASSLASYTGQETQYF.

CDR3 loop: CASSPAGGEKLFF. As DNA, the CDR3 is TGTGCCAGCAGCCCCGCAGGGGGTGAAAAACTGTTTTTT. V and J are TRBV12-3 or TRBV12-4 and TRBJ1-4; 7 bases agree with TRBD1. With V trimmed by 6 bases and J by 7 bases, 5 bases remained unmatched. This CDR3 is built from 13 residues.

The V call is TRBV7-2, the J call TRBJ1-1, with no clear D. Germline loops: CDR1 SGHTA, CDR2 FQGNSA. Trimming removed 5 bases at V and 4 bases at J, with 11 bases between. The CDR3 totals 13 residues. CDR3 sequence (DNA): TGTGCCAGCAGCCCATTCTGGGGCACTGAAGCTTTCTTT. Translating gives CASSPFWGTEAFF.

The chain is built from TRBV28 and TRBJ2-1, with D possibly matching TRBD2 (6 bases). V gave up 7 bases and J gave up 2 bases, with 12 bases separating them. The CDR3 loop spans 14 amino acids. Germline CDR1 and CDR2: MDHEN and SYDVKM. CDR3 DNA: TGTGCCAGCACCCTCGGGGGAACCTACAATGAGCAGTTCTTC. Translating gives CASTLGGTYNEQFF.

The chain employs TRBV19 and TRBJ2-7; 8 bases line up with TRBD1. CDR3 size: 17 residues. The germline V gene has CDR1 LNHDA and CDR2 SQIVND (reference sequence). The V gene end was trimmed by 5 bases and the J gene end by 5 bases; junction bases not matched to a gene: 17. The CDR3: CASSHPPGGTGYHEQYF. The CDR3 DNA follows: TGTGCCAGTAGTCATCCCCCGGGCGGGACAGGATACCACGAGCAGTACTTC.

The chain carries TRBV7-8 and TRBJ2-2, with D unresolved. V lost 3 bases and J 2 bases, leaving 7 bases between the germline ends. CDR1 and CDR2 from the germline V gene are SGHVS and FQNEAQ. CDR3 length equals 14 residues. CDR3 sequence (DNA): TGTGCCAGCAGCTTGGCCTATAACACCGGGGAGCTGTTTTTT. This codes for CASSLAYNTGELFF.

This chain joins TRBV19 and TRBJ1-1; perhaps TRBD1 as D (6 bases). V lost 1 base to trimming and J lost 6 bases, with 12 bases between them. This CDR3 is built from 14 residues. Germline loops: CDR1 LNHDA, CDR2 SQIVND (reference sequence). The CDR3 is CASSIAIQGPEAFF. In DNA form, the CDR3 reads TGTGCCAGTAGTATAGCCATACAGGGTCCTGAAGCTTTCTTT.